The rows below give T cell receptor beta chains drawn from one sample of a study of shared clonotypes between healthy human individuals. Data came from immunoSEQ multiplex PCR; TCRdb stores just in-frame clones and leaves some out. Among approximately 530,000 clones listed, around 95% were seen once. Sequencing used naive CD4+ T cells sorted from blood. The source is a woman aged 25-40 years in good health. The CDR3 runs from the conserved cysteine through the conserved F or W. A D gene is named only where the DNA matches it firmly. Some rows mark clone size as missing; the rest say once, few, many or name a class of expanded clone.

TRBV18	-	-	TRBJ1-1	CASSHWEGASPEAFF	TGTGCCAGCTCACACTGGGAGGGTGCAAGTCCTGAAGCTTTCTTT
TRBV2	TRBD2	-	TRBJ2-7	CASGTSVEQYF	TGTGCCAGCGGGACTAGCGTCGAGCAGTACTTC
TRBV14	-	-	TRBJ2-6	CASSPGWGFSGANVLTF	TGTGCCAGCAGCCCCGGGTGGGGTTTCTCTGGGGCCAACGTCCTGACTTTC
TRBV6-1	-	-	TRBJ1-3	CASSGRREGRSGNTIYF	TGTGCCAGCAGTGGGCGCCGGGAGGGCCGCTCTGGAAACACCATATATTTT
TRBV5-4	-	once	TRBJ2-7	CASSPGTPLYEQYF	TGTGCCAGCAGCCCAGGGACACCGCTCTACGAGCAGTACTTC
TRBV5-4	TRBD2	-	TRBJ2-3	CASSLERSGRNLGTQYF	TGTGCCAGCAGCTTGGAACGTAGCGGGAGGAACCTCGGTACGCAGTATTTT
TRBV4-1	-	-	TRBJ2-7	CASSQEWDISSSDSYEQYF	TGCGCCAGCAGCCAAGAATGGGACATCTCCTCTTCTGACTCCTACGAGCAGTACTTC
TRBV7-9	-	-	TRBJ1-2	CASSFNAGTNYGYTF	TGTGCCAGCAGCTTTAATGCAGGAACTAACTATGGCTACACCTTC
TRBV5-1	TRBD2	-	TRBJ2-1	CASSPGTSGRAGQARQFF	TGCGCCAGCAGCCCCGGGACTAGCGGGAGGGCGGGGCAGGCTCGGCAGTTCTTC
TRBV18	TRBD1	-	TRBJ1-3	CASSPGQASGNTIYF	TGTGCCAGCTCACCGGGACAGGCCTCTGGAAACACCATATATTTT